This T cell receptor beta chain was captured in a study of cytomegalovirus exposure and HLA in healthy donors. Study at large: Out of about 190 million T cells, an earlier analysis found roughly 100 million unique TCR beta sequences in total. The Caucasian-associated ancestry cluster held under 90% of some 420 genotyped donors.

It was with 60 Vbeta and 13 Jbeta primers that the PCR ran. Sequencing was performed with immunoSEQ multiplex PCR; in TCRdb, only in-frame clones are kept and a portion is missing. This sample has 120,000 to 150,000 clones, with roughly 73% found just once. This clone was detected a few times. Its matching antigen is unknown. The study, taken as a whole, reports: Follow-up analysis found HLA locus-dependent TCR association rates, highest for DRB1 and lowest for HLA-C.

V gave up 4 bases and J gave up 5 bases; unmatched junction bases: 7. Germline values: CDR1 SNHLY, CDR2 FYNNEI. This CDR3 is built from 15 residues. The V and J genes are TRBV2 and TRBJ2-3; TRBD1 aligns across 9 bases. Sequenced sample: PBMCs. The source is a female donor in good health and CMV-seronegative. The CDR3 sequence is CASSAQGARGDTQYF. In DNA form, the CDR3 reads TGTGCCAGCAGTGCACAGGGGGCCCGGGGAGATACGCAGTATTTT.